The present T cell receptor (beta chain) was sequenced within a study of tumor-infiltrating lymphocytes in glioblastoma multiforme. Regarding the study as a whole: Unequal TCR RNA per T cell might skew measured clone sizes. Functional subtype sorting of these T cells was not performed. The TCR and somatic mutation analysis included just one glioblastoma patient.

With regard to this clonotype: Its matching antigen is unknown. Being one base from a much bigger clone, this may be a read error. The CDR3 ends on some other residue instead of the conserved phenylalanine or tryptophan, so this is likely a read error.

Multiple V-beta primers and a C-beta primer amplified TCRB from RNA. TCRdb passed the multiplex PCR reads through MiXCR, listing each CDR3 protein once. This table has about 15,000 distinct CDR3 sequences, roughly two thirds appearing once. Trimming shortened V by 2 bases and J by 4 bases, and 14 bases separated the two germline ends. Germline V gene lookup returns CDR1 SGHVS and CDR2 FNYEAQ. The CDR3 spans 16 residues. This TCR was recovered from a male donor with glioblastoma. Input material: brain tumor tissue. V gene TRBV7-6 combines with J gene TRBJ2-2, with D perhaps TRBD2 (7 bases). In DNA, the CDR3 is TGTGCCAGCAGCTTATCGCGGGGGCTCGGCACCGGGGAGCTGTTTTCT. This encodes CASSLSRGLGTGELFS.